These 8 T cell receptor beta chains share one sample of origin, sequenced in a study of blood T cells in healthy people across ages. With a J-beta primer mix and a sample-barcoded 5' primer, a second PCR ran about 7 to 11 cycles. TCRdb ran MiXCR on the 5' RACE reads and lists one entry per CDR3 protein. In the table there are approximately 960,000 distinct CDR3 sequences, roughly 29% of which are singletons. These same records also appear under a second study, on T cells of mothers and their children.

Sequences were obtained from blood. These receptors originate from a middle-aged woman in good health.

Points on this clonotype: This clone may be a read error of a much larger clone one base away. The CDR3 sequence: CASSLTSSNEQFF. CDR3 DNA sequence: TGTGCCAGCAGCTTAACCTCGAGCAATGAGCAGTTCTTC. The chain combines TRBV7-3 with TRBJ2-1; D gene unclear. CDR3 length: 13 residues. V lost 0 bases and J lost 6, with 6 bases in between. In germline, CDR1 is SGHTA, CDR2 FQGTGA.

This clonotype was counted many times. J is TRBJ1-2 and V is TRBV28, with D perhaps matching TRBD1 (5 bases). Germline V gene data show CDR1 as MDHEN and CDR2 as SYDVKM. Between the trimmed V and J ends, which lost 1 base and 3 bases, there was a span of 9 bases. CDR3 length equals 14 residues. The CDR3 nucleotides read TGTGCCAGCAGTTTATTGATGACAGACTATGGCTACACCTTC. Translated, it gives CASSLLMTDYGYTF.

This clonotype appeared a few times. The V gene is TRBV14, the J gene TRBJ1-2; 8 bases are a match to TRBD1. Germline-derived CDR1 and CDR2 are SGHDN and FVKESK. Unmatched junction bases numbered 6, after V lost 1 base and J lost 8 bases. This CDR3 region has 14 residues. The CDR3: CASSQVLQGEGYTF. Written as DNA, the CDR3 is TGTGCCAGCAGCCAAGTACTACAGGGGGAGGGCTACACCTTC. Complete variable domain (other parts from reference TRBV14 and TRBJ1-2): EAGVTQFPSHSVIEKGQTVTLRCDPISGHDNLYWYRRVMGKEIKFLLHFVKESKQDESGMPNNRFLAERTGGTYSTLKVQPAELEDSGVYFCASSQVLQGEGYTFGSGTRLTVV.

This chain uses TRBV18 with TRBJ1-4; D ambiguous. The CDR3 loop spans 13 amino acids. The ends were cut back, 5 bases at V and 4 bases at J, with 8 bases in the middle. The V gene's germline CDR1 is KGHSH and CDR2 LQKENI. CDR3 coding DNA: TGTGCCAGCTCAGTGACGTTTAATGAAAAACTGTTTTTT. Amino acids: CASSVTFNEKLFF.

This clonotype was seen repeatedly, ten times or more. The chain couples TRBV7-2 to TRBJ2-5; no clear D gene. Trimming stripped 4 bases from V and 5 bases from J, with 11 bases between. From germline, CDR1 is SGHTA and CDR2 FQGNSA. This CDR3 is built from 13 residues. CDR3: CASSSELTETQYF. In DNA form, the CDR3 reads TGTGCCAGCAGCTCTGAACTGACGGAGACCCAGTACTTC.

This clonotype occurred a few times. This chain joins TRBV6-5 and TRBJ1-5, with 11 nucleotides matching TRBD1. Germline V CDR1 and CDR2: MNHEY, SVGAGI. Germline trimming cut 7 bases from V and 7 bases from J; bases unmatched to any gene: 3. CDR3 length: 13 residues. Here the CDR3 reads CASIGTGGQPQHF. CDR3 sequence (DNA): TGTGCCAGCATCGGGACAGGGGGGCAGCCCCAGCATTTT.

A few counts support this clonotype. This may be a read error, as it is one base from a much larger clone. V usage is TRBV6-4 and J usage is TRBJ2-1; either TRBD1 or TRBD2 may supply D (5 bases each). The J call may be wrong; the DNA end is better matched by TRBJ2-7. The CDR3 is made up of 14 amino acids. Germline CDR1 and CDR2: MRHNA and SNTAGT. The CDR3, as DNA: TGTGCCAGCAGTGGGGGGAGCTCCTACAATGAGCAGTACTTC. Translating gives CASSGGSSYNEQYF.

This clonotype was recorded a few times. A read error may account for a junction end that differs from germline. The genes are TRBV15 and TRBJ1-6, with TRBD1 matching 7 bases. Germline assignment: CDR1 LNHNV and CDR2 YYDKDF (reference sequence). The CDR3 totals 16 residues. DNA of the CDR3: TGTGCCACCGGCAGAGGTCAGGGGGGCTATAATTCACCCCTCCACTTT. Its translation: CATGRGQGGYNSPLHF.